Given below is one T cell receptor beta chain in context. Methods used by the authors: Estimated nucleated cell counts came from reference gene primer amplification. TCRdb's table, derived via immunoSEQ multiplex PCR, lists solely in-frame clones and lacks some. V, J and clone size reflect that table, while D and trimming were determined from the DNA. Of over 150,000 clones listed, about 83% are singletons. The sample originates from a study of blood T cell repertoires in COVID-19. Across the whole study: Spain, Italy and the United States supplied samples that represented acute and convalescent COVID-19. T cells, B-cell-depleted T cells, or PBMCs provided the cDNA or gDNA that served as material.

V was clipped by 1 base and J by 5 bases, with 16 bases between them. The CDR3 contains 15 residues. The germline V gene encodes CDR1 GTSNPN and CDR2 SVGIG (reference sequence). The clonotype originates from a woman younger than 30 who had recovered from COVID-19. The sample consisted of peripheral blood. This chain connects TRBV30 to TRBJ2-3, with D perhaps matching TRBD1 (6 bases). The CDR3 is CAWSAGETRGDTQYF. Here the CDR3 DNA reads TGTGCCTGGAGTGCAGGGGAGACCCGGGGAGATACGCAGTATTTT.